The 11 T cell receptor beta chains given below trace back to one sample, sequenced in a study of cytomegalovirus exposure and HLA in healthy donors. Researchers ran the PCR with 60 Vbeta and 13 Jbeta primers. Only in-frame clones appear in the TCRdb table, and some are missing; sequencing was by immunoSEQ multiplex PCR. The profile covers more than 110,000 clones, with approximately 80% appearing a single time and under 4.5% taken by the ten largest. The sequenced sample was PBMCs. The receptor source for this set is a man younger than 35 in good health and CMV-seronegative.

This chain's CDR3 is CASSLGGMGGYTF. CDR3 DNA: TGTGCCAGCAGCTTGGGAGGGATGGGTGGCTACACCTTC. The V gene is TRBV5-5, the J gene TRBJ1-2; the D is unclear. The CDR3 sequence is 13 residues long. Germline V gives CDR1 SGHKS, CDR2 YYEKEE (reference sequence). V was pared by 0 bases and J by 7 bases, with 10 bases between.

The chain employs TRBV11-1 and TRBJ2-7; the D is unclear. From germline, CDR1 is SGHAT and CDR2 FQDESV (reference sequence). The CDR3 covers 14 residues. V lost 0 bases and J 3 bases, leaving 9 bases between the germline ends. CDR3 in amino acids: CASSLARSGYEQYF. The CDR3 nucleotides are TGTGCCAGCAGCTTAGCGAGGTCGGGCTACGAGCAGTACTTC.

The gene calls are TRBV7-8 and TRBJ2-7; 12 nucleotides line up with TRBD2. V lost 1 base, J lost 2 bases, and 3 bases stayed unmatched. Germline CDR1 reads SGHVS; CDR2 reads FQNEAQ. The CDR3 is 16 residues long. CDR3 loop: CASSLVRTSGTYEQYF. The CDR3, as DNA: TGTGCCAGCAGCTTAGTGAGGACTAGCGGGACCTACGAGCAGTACTTC.

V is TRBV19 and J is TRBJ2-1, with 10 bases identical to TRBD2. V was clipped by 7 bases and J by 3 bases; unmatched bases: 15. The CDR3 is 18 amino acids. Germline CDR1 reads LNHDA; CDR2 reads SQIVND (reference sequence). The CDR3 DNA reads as TGTGCCAGTACACGGACTAGCGGAGGGGCCGCCAGCTACAATGAGCAGTTCTTC. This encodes CASTRTSGGAASYNEQFF.

Here the CDR3 DNA reads TGTGCCAGCAGCTTAACGAATTCGCTGCTAGCCAACAATGAGCAGTTCTTC. It encodes CASSLTNSLLANNEQFF. The V and J genes are TRBV7-9 and TRBJ2-1, with D tentatively TRBD2 (5 bases). The germline gives CDR1 SEHNR, CDR2 FQNEAQ (reference sequence). Trimming removed 2 bases at V and 5 bases at J, with 19 bases between. The CDR3 is made up of 17 amino acids.

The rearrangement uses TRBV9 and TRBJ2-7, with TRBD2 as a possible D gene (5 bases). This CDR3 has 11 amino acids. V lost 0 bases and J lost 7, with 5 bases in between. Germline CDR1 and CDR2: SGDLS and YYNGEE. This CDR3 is CASSVGGEQYF. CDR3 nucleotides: TGTGCCAGCAGCGTAGGCGGGGAGCAGTACTTC.

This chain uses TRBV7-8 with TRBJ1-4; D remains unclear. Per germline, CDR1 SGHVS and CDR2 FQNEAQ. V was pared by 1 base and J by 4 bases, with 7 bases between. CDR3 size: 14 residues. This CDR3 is CASSLGGINEKLFF. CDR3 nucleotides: TGTGCCAGCAGCTTAGGAGGGATTAATGAAAAACTGTTTTTT.

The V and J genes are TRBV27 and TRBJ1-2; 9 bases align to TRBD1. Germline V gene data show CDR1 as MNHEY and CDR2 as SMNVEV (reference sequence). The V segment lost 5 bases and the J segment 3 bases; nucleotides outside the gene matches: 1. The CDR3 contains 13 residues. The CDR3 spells CASSRQGDYGYTF. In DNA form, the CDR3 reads TGTGCCAGCAGTCGACAGGGGGACTATGGCTACACCTTC.

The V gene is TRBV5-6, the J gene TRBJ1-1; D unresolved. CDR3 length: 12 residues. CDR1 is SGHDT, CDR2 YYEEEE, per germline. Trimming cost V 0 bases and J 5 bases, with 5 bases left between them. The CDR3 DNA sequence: TGTGCCAGCAGCTTGGTCGGGACTGAAGCTTTCTTT. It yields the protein CASSLVGTEAFF. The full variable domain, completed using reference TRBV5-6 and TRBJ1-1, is DAGVTQSPTHLIKTRGQQVTLRCSPKSGHDTVSWYQQALGQGPQFIFQYYEEEERQRGNFPDRFSGHQFPNYSSELNVNALLLGDSALYLCASSLVGTEAFFGQGTRLTVV.

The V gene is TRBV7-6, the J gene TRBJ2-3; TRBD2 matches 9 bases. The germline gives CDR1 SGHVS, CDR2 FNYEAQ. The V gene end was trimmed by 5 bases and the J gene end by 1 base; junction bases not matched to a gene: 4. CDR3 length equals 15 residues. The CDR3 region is CASSQAGGGTDTQYF. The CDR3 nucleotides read TGTGCCAGCAGCCAGGCGGGGGGGGGCACAGATACGCAGTATTTT.

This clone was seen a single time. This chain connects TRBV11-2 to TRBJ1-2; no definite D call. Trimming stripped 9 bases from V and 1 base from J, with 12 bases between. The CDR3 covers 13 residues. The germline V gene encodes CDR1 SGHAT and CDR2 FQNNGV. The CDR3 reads CASSPDFNYGYTF. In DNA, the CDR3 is TGTGCCAGTAGCCCAGATTTTAACTATGGCTACACCTTC.